Below, 26 T cell receptor beta chains from the same sample are listed, as sequenced in a study of shared clonotypes between healthy human individuals. The table came from immunoSEQ multiplex PCR; TCRdb's copy has only in-frame clones and leaves some out. The sample lists fewer than 2.5 million clones, 93% seen once, with 0.36% in the top ten. Source material: naive CD4+ T cells from PBMCs. Subset defined: CD45RA+ positively selected. These receptors came from a man younger than 35 in good health. Some clones in this sample may be carry-over from other donors' samples.

The count of this clone is one. The V and J genes are TRBV28 and TRBJ1-5, with D maybe TRBD1 (6 bases). Trimming removed 7 bases at V and 3 bases at J, with 10 bases between. The CDR3 has 13 residues. Germline assignment: CDR1 MDHEN and CDR2 SYDVKM. This CDR3 is CASKDSLNQPQHF. The CDR3 DNA follows: TGTGCCAGCAAGGACAGCCTCAATCAGCCCCAGCATTTT.

The V gene is TRBV28, the J gene TRBJ2-1; TRBD2 matches at 7 bases. The ends lost 6 bases at V and 7 bases at J; junction bases unmatched: 15. Germline-derived CDR1 and CDR2 are MDHEN and SYDVKM. The CDR3 consists of 16 residues. In nucleotides, the CDR3 is TGTGCCAGCAGGTGGGGCGGGGCGGGAGTGAATAATGAGCAGTTCTTC. It encodes CASRWGGAGVNNEQFF.

The chain carries TRBV18 and TRBJ2-5; 7 bases map to TRBD2. The CDR3 sequence is 13 residues long. Germline CDR1 is KGHSH and CDR2 is LQKENI. With V trimmed by 8 bases and J by 4 bases, 7 bases remained unmatched. In DNA form, the CDR3 reads TGTGCCAGCCAGACTAGCTTTTCAGAGACCCAGTACTTC. This codes for CASQTSFSETQYF.

The chain employs TRBV10-2 and TRBJ2-1; 7 positions match TRBD2. The length of the CDR3 is 15 residues. Germline V gene lookup returns CDR1 WSHSY and CDR2 SAAADI. The ends lost 3 bases at V and 7 bases at J; junction bases unmatched: 9. CDR3 loop: CASSERTGRTNEQFF. DNA of the CDR3: TGCGCCAGCAGTGAAAGGACCGGGAGGACGAATGAGCAGTTCTTC.

The V call is TRBV29-1, the J call TRBJ1-2, with a tentative D call TRBD1 (6 bases). The V end lost 6 bases, the J end lost 3 bases, and 14 bases lay between the germline ends. Germline CDR1 and CDR2: SQVTM and ANQGSEA. The CDR3 sequence is 13 residues long. The CDR3 loop reads CSVPGQRDYGYTF. The CDR3 DNA reads as TGCAGCGTGCCCGGACAGCGGGACTATGGCTACACCTTC.

About this clone itself: Other nucleotide sequences from this sample produce the same CDR3. This chain connects TRBV28 to TRBJ2-3; 12 bases are shared with TRBD2. Germline V gives CDR1 MDHEN, CDR2 SYDVKM. This CDR3 has 14 amino acids. J lost 5 bases, V lost 5 bases, and 2 bases had no gene match. The CDR3 nucleotides are TGTGCCAGCAGTCTAGCGGGAGGGTTAGATACGCAGTATTTT. The encoded protein is CASSLAGGLDTQYF.

V usage is TRBV7-3 and J usage is TRBJ1-1; no reliable D call. The CDR3 is 14 residues long. V was clipped by 2 bases and J by 1 base, with 8 bases between them. Germline V gene lookup returns CDR1 SGHTA and CDR2 FQGTGA. The CDR3 DNA is TGTGCCAGCAGCTTAGGGCACCAGAACACTGAAGCTTTCTTT. This codes for CASSLGHQNTEAFF. Together with reference TRBV7-3 and TRBJ1-1, the CDR3 gives the full variable domain: GAGVSQTPSNKVTEKGKYVELRCDPISGHTALYWYRQSLGQGPEFLIYFQGTGAADDSGLPNDRFFAVRPEGSVSTLKIQRTERGDSAVYLCASSLGHQNTEAFFGQGTRLTVV.

The V gene is TRBV7-6, the J gene TRBJ2-5; possibly TRBD1 for D (5 bases). The V gene lost 1 base and the J gene lost 6 bases, with 9 bases spanning the gap. This CDR3 comprises 13 residues. Per germline, CDR1 SGHVS and CDR2 FNYEAQ. The CDR3 DNA reads TGTGCCAGCAGCTTAGGGCAGGGAAAGACCCAGTACTTC. It encodes CASSLGQGKTQYF.

A single count supports this clone. The CDR3 region is CAISPGTASYEQYF. CDR3 nucleotide sequence: TGTGCCATCAGTCCCGGGACAGCCTCCTACGAGCAGTACTTC. J is TRBJ2-7 and V is TRBV10-3; TRBD1 agrees at 7 bases. Germline V gene sequence: CDR1 ENHRY, CDR2 SYGVKD. With V trimmed by 5 bases and J by 0 bases, 4 bases remained unmatched. The CDR3 loop spans 14 amino acids.

V usage is TRBV5-1 and J usage is TRBJ2-1; D ambiguous. V lost 5 bases and J 5 bases, leaving 17 bases between the germline ends. In germline, CDR1 is SGHRS, CDR2 YFSETQ. The CDR3 loop spans 15 amino acids. CDR3 amino acids: CASRFTAGQDNEQFF. CDR3 nucleotides: TGCGCCAGCAGGTTTACAGCAGGTCAGGACAATGAGCAGTTCTTC.

This chain links TRBV19 with TRBJ2-3, with 7 bases fitting TRBD2. The CDR3 is made up of 16 amino acids. V gave up 4 bases and J gave up 6 bases; unmatched junction bases: 13. CDR1 is LNHDA and CDR2 is SQIVND in the germline V gene (reference sequence). The CDR3: CASSTARSGAGDTQYF. CDR3 DNA sequence: TGTGCCAGTAGTACGGCACGGAGCGGGGCCGGGGATACGCAGTATTTT.

The chain is built from TRBV15 and TRBJ2-1, with 12 bases fitting TRBD2. In germline, CDR1 is LNHNV, CDR2 YYDKDF (reference sequence). This CDR3 spans 16 amino acids. With 4 bases clipped from V and 9 bases from J, the junction kept 10 bases outside the gene matches. This chain's CDR3 is CATSIRLAGASGEQFF. CDR3 sequence (DNA): TGTGCCACCAGCATAAGACTAGCGGGAGCTTCGGGTGAGCAGTTCTTC.

The V call is TRBV7-2, the J call TRBJ2-2, with 7 nucleotides matching TRBD1. V trimming: 6 bases; J trimming: 5 bases; junction bases outside the gene matches: 9. The CDR3 runs to 15 residues. Germline CDR1 is SGHTA and CDR2 is FQGNSA. CDR3 sequence (DNA): TGTGCCAGCAGTTTCGCAGGGGGTAGGACCGGGGAGCTGTTTTTT. It translates to CASSFAGGRTGELFF.

Comment on this clone: Distinct nucleotide sequences in the sample also encode this CDR3. The genes are TRBV28 and TRBJ1-5; D unresolved. This CDR3 contains 12 residues. Germline V gene data show CDR1 as MDHEN and CDR2 as SYDVKM. Trimming removed 2 bases at V and 7 bases at J, with 6 bases between. CDR3 coding DNA: TGTGCCAGCAGTTTAGGAGGGCAGCCCCAGCATTTT. Translating gives CASSLGGQPQHF.

The chain has TRBV11-2 and TRBJ2-6; the match to TRBD2 covers 7 bases. This CDR3 has 15 residues. V dropped 1 base and J dropped 6; count of bases not matched to a gene: 3. Germline assignment: CDR1 SGHAT and CDR2 FQNNGV. This chain's CDR3 is CASSLGGGAANVLTF. DNA of the CDR3: TGTGCCAGCAGCTTAGGGGGAGGGGCGGCCAACGTCCTGACTTTC.

This chain links TRBV7-2 with TRBJ2-7; 8 bases align to TRBD1. V shed 5 bases, J shed 4 bases, and the junction held 7 bases outside the gene matches. The V gene's germline CDR1 is SGHTA and CDR2 FQGNSA. The CDR3 is 14 residues long. This CDR3 is CASSPRQGRYEQYF. The CDR3 nucleotides are TGTGCCAGCAGCCCCCGACAGGGGAGGTACGAGCAGTACTTC. The complete variable domain, with remaining parts taken from reference TRBV7-2 and TRBJ2-7, reads GAGVSQSPSNKVTEKGKDVELRCDPISGHTALYWYRQSLGQGLEFLIYFQGNSAPDKSGLPSDRFSAERTGGSVSTLTIQRTQQEDSAVYLCASSPRQGRYEQYFGPGTRLTVT.

The chain uses TRBV5-3 and TRBJ1-5; 12 nucleotides match TRBD1. TRBV5-3 is identified as an open reading frame with a role that is uncertain. CDR3 length: 21 amino acids. V trimming: 3 bases; J trimming: 5 bases; junction bases outside the gene matches: 21. The CDR3 loop is CARSSTAGTGGPVRIHQPQHF. CDR3 bases: TGTGCCAGAAGCTCGACAGCTGGGACAGGGGGCCCTGTACGCATACATCAGCCCCAGCATTTT.

The chain joins TRBV29-1 to TRBJ1-2; 7 nucleotides line up with TRBD1. Germline loops: CDR1 SQVTM, CDR2 ANQGSEA. This CDR3 has 13 residues. After removal of 4 bases from V and 4 bases from J, the junction contained 6 bases not matched to a gene. The CDR3 sequence is CSVGDSFSYGYTF. The CDR3, as DNA: TGCAGCGTTGGGGACAGCTTCTCCTATGGCTACACCTTC.

CDR3: CASSVVGLAGGETQYF. The CDR3 nucleotides read TGTGCCAGCAGCGTAGTGGGACTAGCGGGCGGAGAGACCCAGTACTTC. V usage is TRBV9 and J usage is TRBJ2-5; 12 bases fit TRBD2. This CDR3 is built from 16 residues. Looked up from germline, CDR1 is SGDLS and CDR2 is YYNGEE. The J segment lost 4 bases and the V segment lost 0 bases, leaving 4 bases of the junction unmatched.

The rearrangement links TRBV27 to TRBJ2-6; D is ambiguous. The CDR3 has 13 amino acids. Trimming removed 5 bases at V and 4 bases at J, with 6 bases between. Per germline, CDR1 MNHEY and CDR2 SMNVEV (reference sequence). The CDR3 bases are TGTGCCAGCAGTCGGTGGGGGGCCAACGTCCTGACTTTC. Translated: CASSRWGANVLTF.

The J gene is TRBJ1-3, the V gene TRBV28; possible D gene TRBD1, 5 bases. Trimming removed 6 bases at V and 7 bases at J, with 16 bases between. The germline V gene encodes CDR1 MDHEN and CDR2 SYDVKM. There are 14 residues in the CDR3. The CDR3 sequence is CASSPGPLSNTIYF. The CDR3 nucleotides are TGTGCCAGCAGCCCGGGGCCTCTGTCGAACACCATATATTTT.

The chain couples TRBV10-3 to TRBJ1-1; D might be TRBD1 (6 bases). The CDR3 is 18 amino acids. CDR1 ENHRY and CDR2 SYGVKD come from the germline V gene. Trimming shortened V by 3 bases and J by 2 bases, and 22 bases separated the two germline ends. The DNA of the CDR3 is TGTGCCATCAGTGAAGCCTTAGGGGGTGGTCGGGGCAACACTGAAGCTTTCTTT. It is translated as CAISEALGGGRGNTEAFF.

The chain couples TRBV5-1 to TRBJ2-5, with 10 nucleotides matching TRBD2. V lost 7 bases to trimming and J lost 7 bases; unmatched junction nucleotides: 7. Germline assignment: CDR1 SGHRS and CDR2 YFSETQ. This CDR3 has 13 residues. CDR3 amino acids: CASGSSGGGTQYF. The CDR3 bases are TGCGCCAGCGGATCTAGCGGGGGAGGGACCCAGTACTTC.

The gene calls are TRBV6-5 and TRBJ1-5; the match to TRBD1 covers 8 bases. The V gene's germline CDR1 is MNHEY and CDR2 SVGAGI. With 10 bases clipped from V and 4 bases from J, the junction kept 3 bases outside the gene matches. The CDR3 covers 12 residues. The CDR3 protein is CATGGPNQPQHF. CDR3 in DNA: TGTGCCACAGGGGGCCCTAATCAGCCCCAGCATTTT.

This chain links TRBV5-1 with TRBJ2-1; 7 bases fit TRBD1. This CDR3 comprises 16 residues. J lost 7 bases, V lost 1 base, and 11 bases had no gene match. The germline V gene has CDR1 SGHRS and CDR2 YFSETQ. The CDR3 DNA reads as TGCGCCAGCAGCTTGACCACCCAGGGGGTGGGGAATGAGCAGTTCTTC. Translated, it gives CASSLTTQGVGNEQFF.

The rearrangement links TRBV7-3 to TRBJ2-1, with D possibly matching TRBD2 (5 bases). V gave up 5 bases and J gave up 0 bases, with 11 bases separating them. Germline CDR1 SGHTA, CDR2 FQGTGA. This CDR3 contains 15 residues. The CDR3 loop reads CASSPSLSSYNEQFF. The CDR3 DNA reads TGTGCCAGCAGCCCTAGCCTTAGCTCCTACAATGAGCAGTTCTTC.